The 17 T cell receptor beta chains reported below all come from one sample, sequenced in a study of blood T cell repertoires in COVID-19. Profiled with immunoSEQ multiplex PCR; TCRdb holds only in-frame clones, not every one. The repertoire holds just under 80,000 clones, with 80% as singletons. Sequencing used peripheral blood. The receptors stem from a woman in her 70s with acute or convalescent COVID-19.

The chain employs TRBV4-2 and TRBJ2-3; a weak D match, TRBD1 (6 bases). Germline-derived CDR1 and CDR2 are LGHNA and YNFKEQ. The V gene lost 0 bases and the J gene lost 5 bases, with 18 bases spanning the gap. The length of the CDR3 is 17 residues. The CDR3 here is CASSQEENRVRGDTQYF. For the CDR3, the DNA is TGTGCCAGCAGCCAAGAGGAGAACAGGGTCCGTGGAGATACGCAGTATTTT.

This clone has only a few counts. The V call is TRBV4-1, the J call TRBJ2-3, with 11 bases aligning to TRBD2. The CDR3 extends over 17 amino acids. J was trimmed by 2 bases and V by 0 bases; bases with no gene match: 4. The germline CDR1 and CDR2 sequences are MGHRA and YSYEKL. The CDR3 sequence: CASSQDSSGGHTDTQYF. The CDR3, as DNA: TGCGCCAGCAGCCAAGATTCTAGCGGGGGGCACACAGATACGCAGTATTTT.

The gene calls are TRBV20-1 and TRBJ2-3; weak D call: TRBD2 (5 bases). The CDR3 totals 10 residues. With 6 bases removed from V and 6 bases from J, the gap between germline ends came to 7 bases. Looked up from germline, CDR1 is DFQATT and CDR2 is SNEGSKA (reference sequence). The CDR3 protein is CSAIADTQYF. CDR3 sequence (DNA): TGCAGTGCAATAGCGGATACGCAGTATTTT.

This chain joins TRBV5-1 and TRBJ2-3; TRBD2 matches at 13 bases. CDR3 length: 18 amino acids. Germline CDR1 SGHRS, CDR2 YFSETQ. The junction had 12 bases not matched to a gene; V was cut back by 7 bases and J by 1 base. The CDR3 coding sequence is TGCGCCAGCGGCCCGGGACTAGCGGGGAACCGAGGCACAGATACGCAGTATTTT. This gives the protein CASGPGLAGNRGTDTQYF. The full variable domain, its missing parts supplied by reference TRBV5-1 and TRBJ2-3, is KAGVTQTPRYLIKTRGQQVTLSCSPISGHRSVSWYQQTPGQGLQFLFEYFSETQRNKGNFPGRFSGRQFSNSRSEMNVSTLELGDSALYLCASGPGLAGNRGTDTQYFGPGTRLTVL.

The chain has TRBV19 and TRBJ1-1; D is unresolved. The germline V gene encodes CDR1 LNHDA and CDR2 SQIVND (reference sequence). The CDR3 extends over 14 amino acids. Trimming cost V 1 base and J 0 bases, with 6 bases left between them. The CDR3 nucleotides are TGTGCCAGTAGTATAGGTAGCTTGAACACTGAAGCTTTCTTT. Its protein is CASSIGSLNTEAFF.

CDR3: CATRGGRDEKLFF. CDR3 in DNA: TGTGCCACCAGGGGGGGGAGGGATGAAAAACTGTTTTTT. The chain combines TRBV24-1 with TRBJ1-4; TRBD1 is a possible D gene (5 bases). Trimming cost V 7 bases and J 6 bases, with 11 bases left between them. CDR1 is KGHDR, CDR2 SFDVKD, per germline. The CDR3 contains 13 residues.

This chain connects TRBV14 to TRBJ1-2; tentatively, D is TRBD1 (6 bases). Germline V CDR1 and CDR2: SGHDN, FVKESK. This CDR3 region has 15 residues. Trimming took 4 bases from V and 5 from J, leaving 17 bases between them. The CDR3 loop reads CASSPHSRGGYGYTF. For the CDR3, the DNA is TGTGCCAGCAGCCCCCATTCTAGGGGGGGATATGGCTACACCTTC.

The chain couples TRBV21-1 to TRBJ2-3; the D call of TRBD1 is as the table states it, not checked on the DNA. TRBV21-1 is labeled a pseudogene. CDR3 length: 15 residues. In DNA, the CDR3 is TGTGCCAGCCCCTCCCGGGACAGGGGAACGGATACGCAGTATTTT. Translated: CASPSRDRGTDTQYF.

This clone came up many times. This chain links TRBV7-2 with TRBJ2-3; D possibly corresponds to TRBD2 (7 bases). V lost 1 base to trimming and J lost 0 bases, with 17 bases between them. Germline-derived CDR1 and CDR2 are SGHTA and FQGNSA. The CDR3 totals 18 residues. The CDR3 spells CASSLGLGGGSSTDTQYF. The CDR3 nucleotides are TGTGCCAGCAGCTTAGGGCTCGGGGGCGGGAGCAGCACAGATACGCAGTATTTT.

The rearrangement uses TRBV4-1 and TRBJ2-1; 9 bases map to TRBD1. The CDR3 totals 14 residues. With V trimmed by 4 bases and J by 7 bases, 5 bases remained unmatched. Germline CDR1 and CDR2: MGHRA and YSYEKL. The CDR3 DNA reads as TGCGCCAGCAGCCTCGGGACAGGGAGAAATGAGCAGTTCTTC. This gives the protein CASSLGTGRNEQFF.

A note on this clone: Other DNA sequences in this sample translate to the same CDR3. V and J are TRBV6-5 and TRBJ2-3, with TRBD1 identical over 8 bases. The V gene end was trimmed by 4 bases and the J gene end by 1 base; junction bases not matched to a gene: 1. The CDR3 consists of 14 residues. The germline gives CDR1 MNHEY, CDR2 SVGAGI. This chain's CDR3 is CASSSGQGTDTQYF. Here the CDR3 DNA reads TGTGCCAGCAGTTCGGGACAGGGCACAGATACGCAGTATTTT.

This clone was seen once. V gene TRBV6-2 or TRBV6-3 combines with J gene TRBJ1-1, with no clear D. CDR1 is MNHEY and CDR2 is SVGEGT in the germline V gene. The CDR3 has 15 residues. V lost 5 bases to trimming and J lost 4 bases, with 17 bases between them. CDR3 nucleotide sequence: TGTGCCAGCAGTCACCCAAGGACTGAGGTCACTGAAGCTTTCTTT. As protein: CASSHPRTEVTEAFF.

The rearrangement links TRBV13 to TRBJ1-1, with 10 bases aligning to TRBD1. J lost 9 bases, V lost 4 bases, and 2 bases had no gene match. The germline CDR1 and CDR2 sequences are PRHDT and FYEKMQ (reference sequence). The CDR3 covers 12 residues. CDR3 sequence reads: CASSSTGGKAFF. In nucleotides, the CDR3 is TGTGCCAGCAGCTCGACAGGGGGCAAAGCTTTCTTT.

The chain recombines TRBV5-1 with TRBJ2-3, with 9 bases aligning to TRBD2. The CDR3 is made up of 15 amino acids. Germline CDR1 SGHRS, CDR2 YFSETQ. The J segment lost 2 bases and the V segment lost 4 bases, leaving 5 bases of the junction unmatched. CDR3 sequence reads: CASSVAGEDTDTQYF. CDR3 in DNA: TGCGCCAGCAGCGTAGCGGGGGAGGACACAGATACGCAGTATTTT. The full variable domain, its missing parts supplied by reference TRBV5-1 and TRBJ2-3, is KAGVTQTPRYLIKTRGQQVTLSCSPISGHRSVSWYQQTPGQGLQFLFEYFSETQRNKGNFPGRFSGRQFSNSRSEMNVSTLELGDSALYLCASSVAGEDTDTQYFGPGTRLTVL.

The chain carries TRBV27 and TRBJ1-4; 7 bases line up with TRBD1. The length of the CDR3 is 15 residues. Germline CDR1 and CDR2: MNHEY and SMNVEV (reference sequence). V was clipped by 4 bases and J by 0 bases; unmatched bases: 2. The CDR3 bases are TGTGCCAGCAGTTCGACAGGGACAACTAATGAAAAACTGTTTTTT. It is translated as CASSSTGTTNEKLFF.

This CDR3 is CASSAPRTGGTEAFF. The DNA for the CDR3 is TGTGCCAGCAGCGCTCCCAGGACAGGGGGGACTGAAGCTTTCTTT. This chain connects TRBV9 to TRBJ1-1; TRBD1 matches at 10 bases. Germline V lookup: CDR1 SGDLS, CDR2 YYNGEE. The CDR3 has 15 residues. The V and J ends lost 3 bases and 5 bases, in that order; junction bases with no gene match: 7. The full variable domain, its missing parts supplied by reference TRBV9 and TRBJ1-1, is DSGVTQTPKHLITATGQRVTLRCSPRSGDLSVYWYQQSLDQGLQFLIQYYNGEERAKGNILERFSAQQFPDLHSELNLSSLELGDSALYFCASSAPRTGGTEAFFGQGTRLTVV.

This clone was recorded once. J is TRBJ1-2 and V is TRBV5-4; no clear D gene. The CDR3 has 14 amino acids. The germline V gene has CDR1 SGHNT and CDR2 YYREEE (reference sequence). V was clipped by 4 bases and J by 0 bases, with 10 bases between them. The CDR3 protein is CASSTSGSNYGYTF. The CDR3 nucleotides read TGTGCCAGCAGCACTTCGGGATCTAACTATGGCTACACCTTC.